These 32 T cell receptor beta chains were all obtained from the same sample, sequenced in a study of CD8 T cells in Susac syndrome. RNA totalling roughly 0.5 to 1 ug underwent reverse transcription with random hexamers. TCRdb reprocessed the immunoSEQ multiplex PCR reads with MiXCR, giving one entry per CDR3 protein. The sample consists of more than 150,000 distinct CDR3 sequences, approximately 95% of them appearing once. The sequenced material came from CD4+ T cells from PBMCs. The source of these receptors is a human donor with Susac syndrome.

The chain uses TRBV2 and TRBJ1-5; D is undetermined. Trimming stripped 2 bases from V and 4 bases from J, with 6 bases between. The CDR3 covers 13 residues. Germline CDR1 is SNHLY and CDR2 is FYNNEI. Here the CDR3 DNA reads TGTGCCAGCAGTGAAATTTCGAATCAGCCCCAGCATTTT. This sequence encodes CASSEISNQPQHF.

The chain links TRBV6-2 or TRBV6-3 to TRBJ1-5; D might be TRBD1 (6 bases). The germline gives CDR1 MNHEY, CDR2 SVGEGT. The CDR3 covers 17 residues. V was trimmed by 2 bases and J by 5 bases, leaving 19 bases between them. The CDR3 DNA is TGTGCCAGCAGTTACACCCTCAGGGGCGCCGGTGATCAGCCCCAGCATTTT. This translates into CASSYTLRGAGDQPQHF.

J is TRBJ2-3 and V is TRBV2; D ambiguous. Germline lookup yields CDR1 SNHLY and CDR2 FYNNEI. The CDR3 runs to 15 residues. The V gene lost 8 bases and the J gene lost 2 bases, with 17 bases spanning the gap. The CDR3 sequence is CASARAPSSTDTQYF. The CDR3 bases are TGTGCCAGCGCCCGGGCCCCTTCCTCCACAGATACGCAGTATTTT.

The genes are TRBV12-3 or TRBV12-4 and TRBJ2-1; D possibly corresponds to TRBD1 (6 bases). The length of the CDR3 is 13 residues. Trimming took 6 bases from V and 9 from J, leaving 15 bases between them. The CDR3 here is CASSAQGKGEQFF. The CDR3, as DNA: TGTGCCAGCAGCGCCCAGGGGAAGGGTGAGCAGTTCTTC.

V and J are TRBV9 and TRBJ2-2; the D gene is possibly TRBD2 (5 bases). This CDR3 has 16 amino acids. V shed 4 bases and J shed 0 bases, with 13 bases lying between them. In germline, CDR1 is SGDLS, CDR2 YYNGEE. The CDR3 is CASSPRRSSNTGELFF. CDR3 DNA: TGTGCCAGCAGCCCGAGGAGGAGTTCGAACACCGGGGAGCTGTTTTTT.

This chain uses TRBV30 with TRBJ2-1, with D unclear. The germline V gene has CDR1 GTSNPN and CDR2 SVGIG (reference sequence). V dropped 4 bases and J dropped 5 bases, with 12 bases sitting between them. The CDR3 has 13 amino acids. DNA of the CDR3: TGTGCCTGGACCCAACGGATCCACAATGAGCAGTTCTTC. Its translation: CAWTQRIHNEQFF.

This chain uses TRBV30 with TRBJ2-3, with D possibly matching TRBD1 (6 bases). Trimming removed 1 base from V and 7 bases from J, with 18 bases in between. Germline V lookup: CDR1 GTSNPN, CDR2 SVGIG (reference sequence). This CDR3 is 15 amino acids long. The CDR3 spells CAWSGQGTSIYTQYF. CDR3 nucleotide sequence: TGTGCCTGGAGTGGCCAGGGGACATCCATTTATACGCAGTATTTT.

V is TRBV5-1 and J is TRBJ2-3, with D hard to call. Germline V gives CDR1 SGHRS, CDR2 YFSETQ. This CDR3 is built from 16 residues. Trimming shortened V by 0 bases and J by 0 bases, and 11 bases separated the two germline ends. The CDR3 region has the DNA TGCGCCAGCAGCTTGGCGACACATGCTAGCACAGATACGCAGTATTTT. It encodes CASSLATHASTDTQYF.

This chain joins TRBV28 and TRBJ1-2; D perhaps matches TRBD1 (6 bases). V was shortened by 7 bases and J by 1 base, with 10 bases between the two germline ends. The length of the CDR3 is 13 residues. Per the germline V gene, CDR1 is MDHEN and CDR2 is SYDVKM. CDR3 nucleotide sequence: TGTGCCAGCACCACAGGGTATAACTATGGCTACACCTTC. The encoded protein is CASTTGYNYGYTF.

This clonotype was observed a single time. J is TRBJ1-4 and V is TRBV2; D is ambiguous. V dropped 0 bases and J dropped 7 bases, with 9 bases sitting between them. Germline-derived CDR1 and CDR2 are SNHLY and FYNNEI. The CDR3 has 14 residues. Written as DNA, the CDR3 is TGTGCCAGCAGTGAAGCATTCCAGTTTGAAAAACTGTTTTTT. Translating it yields CASSEAFQFEKLFF.

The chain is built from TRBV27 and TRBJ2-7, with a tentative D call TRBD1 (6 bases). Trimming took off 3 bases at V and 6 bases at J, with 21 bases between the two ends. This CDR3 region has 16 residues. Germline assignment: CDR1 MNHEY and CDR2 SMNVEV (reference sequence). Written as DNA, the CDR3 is TGTGCCAGCAGTTTCGAGATGCCCAGGGGTGTGTCCGAGCAGTACTTC. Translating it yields CASSFEMPRGVSEQYF.

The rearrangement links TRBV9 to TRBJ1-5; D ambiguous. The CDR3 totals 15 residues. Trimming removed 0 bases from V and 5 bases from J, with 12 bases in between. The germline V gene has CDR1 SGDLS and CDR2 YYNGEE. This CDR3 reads CASSVEAAEDQPQHF. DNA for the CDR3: TGTGCCAGCAGCGTAGAGGCAGCTGAAGATCAGCCCCAGCATTTT.

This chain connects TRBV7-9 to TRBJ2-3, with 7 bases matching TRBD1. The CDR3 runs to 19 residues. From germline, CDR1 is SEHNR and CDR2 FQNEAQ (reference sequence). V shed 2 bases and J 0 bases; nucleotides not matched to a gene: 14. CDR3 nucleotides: TGTGCCAGCAGCTTATGGGCACGAATTCGGGACAGAAGCACAGATACGCAGTATTTT. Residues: CASSLWARIRDRSTDTQYF.

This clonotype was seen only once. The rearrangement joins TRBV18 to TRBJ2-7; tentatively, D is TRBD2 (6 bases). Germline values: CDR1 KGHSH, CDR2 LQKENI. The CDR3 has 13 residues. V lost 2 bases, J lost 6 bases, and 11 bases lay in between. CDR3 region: CASSPNWDSEQYF. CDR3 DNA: TGTGCCAGCTCACCAAATTGGGACTCCGAGCAGTACTTC. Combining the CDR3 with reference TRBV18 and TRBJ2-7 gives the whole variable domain NAGVMQNPRHLVRRRGQEARLRCSPMKGHSHVYWYRQLPEEGLKFMVYLQKENIIDESGMPKERFSAEFPKEGPSILRIQQVVRGDSAAYFCASSPNWDSEQYFGPGTRLTVT.

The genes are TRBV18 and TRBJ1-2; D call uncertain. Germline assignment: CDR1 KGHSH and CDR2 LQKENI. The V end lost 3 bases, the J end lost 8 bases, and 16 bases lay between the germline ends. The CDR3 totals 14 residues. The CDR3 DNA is TGTGCCAGCTCACCGTCCTCGGGGATTCAGGGCTACACCTTC. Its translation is CASSPSSGIQGYTF.

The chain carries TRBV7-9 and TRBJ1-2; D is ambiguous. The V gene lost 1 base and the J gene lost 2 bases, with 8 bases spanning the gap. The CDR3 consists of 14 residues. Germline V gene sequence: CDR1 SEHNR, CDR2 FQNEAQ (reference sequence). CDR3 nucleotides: TGTGCCAGCAGCTTAGTCGAACAGAACTATGGCTACACCTTC. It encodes CASSLVEQNYGYTF.

The CDR3 reads CASSVEGHKQYF. The CDR3 DNA is TGTGCCAGCAGCGTAGAAGGCCACAAGCAGTACTTC. The V call is TRBV9, the J call TRBJ2-7; D uncertain. The germline V and J ends were trimmed by 0 bases and 8 bases, with 9 bases remaining between them. Germline lookup yields CDR1 SGDLS and CDR2 YYNGEE. This CDR3 region has 12 residues.

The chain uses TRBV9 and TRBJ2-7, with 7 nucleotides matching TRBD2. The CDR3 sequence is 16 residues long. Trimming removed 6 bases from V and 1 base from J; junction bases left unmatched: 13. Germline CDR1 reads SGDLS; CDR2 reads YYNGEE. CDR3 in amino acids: CASTCSLAELSYEQYF. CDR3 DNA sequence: TGTGCCAGCACCTGCTCCCTAGCGGAACTTTCCTACGAGCAGTACTTC.

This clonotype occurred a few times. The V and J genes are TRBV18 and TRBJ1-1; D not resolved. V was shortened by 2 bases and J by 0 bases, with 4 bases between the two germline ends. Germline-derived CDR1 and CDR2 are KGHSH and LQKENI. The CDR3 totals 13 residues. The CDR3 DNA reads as TGTGCCAGCTCACCAAAGGTGAACACTGAAGCTTTCTTT. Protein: CASSPKVNTEAFF.

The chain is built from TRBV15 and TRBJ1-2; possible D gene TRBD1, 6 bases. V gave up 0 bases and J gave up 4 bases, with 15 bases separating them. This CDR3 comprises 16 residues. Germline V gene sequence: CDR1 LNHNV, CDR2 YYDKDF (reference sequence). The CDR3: CATSRDYRERGYGYTF. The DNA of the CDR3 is TGTGCCACCAGCAGAGATTACAGGGAGAGGGGCTATGGCTACACCTTC. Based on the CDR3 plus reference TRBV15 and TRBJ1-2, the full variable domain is DAMVIQNPRYQVTQFGKPVTLSCSQTLNHNVMYWYQQKSSQAPKLLFHYYDKDFNNEADTPDNFQSRRPNTSFCFLDIRSPGLGDTAMYLCATSRDYRERGYGYTFGSGTRLTVV.

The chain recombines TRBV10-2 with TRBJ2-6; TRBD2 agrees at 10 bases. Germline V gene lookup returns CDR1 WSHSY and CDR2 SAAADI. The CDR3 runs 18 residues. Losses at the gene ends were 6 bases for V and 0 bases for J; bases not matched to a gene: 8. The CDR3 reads CASRGLAGVPSGANVLTF. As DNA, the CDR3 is TGCGCCAGCAGAGGTCTAGCGGGAGTCCCCTCTGGGGCCAACGTCCTGACTTTC.

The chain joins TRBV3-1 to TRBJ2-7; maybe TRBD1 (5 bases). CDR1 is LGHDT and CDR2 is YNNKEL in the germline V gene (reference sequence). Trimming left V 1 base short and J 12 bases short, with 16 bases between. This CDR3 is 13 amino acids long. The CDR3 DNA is TGTGCCAGCAGCCAAGGCCAGGGAAAGAAGTGGTACTTC. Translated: CASSQGQGKKWYF.

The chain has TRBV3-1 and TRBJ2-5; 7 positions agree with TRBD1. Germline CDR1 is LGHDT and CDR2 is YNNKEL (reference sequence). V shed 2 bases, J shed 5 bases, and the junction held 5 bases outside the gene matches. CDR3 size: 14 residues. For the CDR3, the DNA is TGTGCCAGCAGCCAAAACAGGGGCGCGGAGACCCAGTACTTC. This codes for CASSQNRGAETQYF.

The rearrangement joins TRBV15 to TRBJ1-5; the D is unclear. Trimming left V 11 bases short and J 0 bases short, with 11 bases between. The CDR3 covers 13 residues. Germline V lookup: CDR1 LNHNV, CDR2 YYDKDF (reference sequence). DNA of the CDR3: TGTGCCTCCGGTCGAGGTAGCAATCAGCCCCAGCATTTT. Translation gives CASGRGSNQPQHF.

CDR3 DNA: TGTGCCTGGAGTCTGGTGACCTACGAGCAGTACTTC. This codes for CAWSLVTYEQYF. The J gene is TRBJ2-7, the V gene TRBV30; D uncertain. Trimming removed 2 bases from V and 2 bases from J, with 7 bases in between. The CDR3 is 12 residues long. Germline V gene sequence: CDR1 GTSNPN, CDR2 SVGIG (reference sequence).

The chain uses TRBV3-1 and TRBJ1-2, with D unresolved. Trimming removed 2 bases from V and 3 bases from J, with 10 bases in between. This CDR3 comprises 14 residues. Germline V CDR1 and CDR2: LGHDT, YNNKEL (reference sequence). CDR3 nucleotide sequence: TGTGCCAGCAGCCAACACGGGCTCGACTATGGCTACACCTTC. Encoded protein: CASSQHGLDYGYTF.

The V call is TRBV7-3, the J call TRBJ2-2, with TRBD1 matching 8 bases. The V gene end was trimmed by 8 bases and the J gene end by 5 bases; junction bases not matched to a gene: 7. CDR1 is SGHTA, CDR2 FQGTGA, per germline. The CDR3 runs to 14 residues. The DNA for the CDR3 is TGTGCCAGCCGGACAGGGTCGAGGACCGGGGAGCTGTTTTTT. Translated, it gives CASRTGSRTGELFF.

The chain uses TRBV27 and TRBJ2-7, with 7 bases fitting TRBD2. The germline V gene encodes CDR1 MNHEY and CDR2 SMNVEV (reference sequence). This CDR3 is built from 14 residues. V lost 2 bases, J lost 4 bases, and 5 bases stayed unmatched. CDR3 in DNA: TGTGCCAGCAGTTTAGCGGGAGAGGAATACGAGCAGTACTTC. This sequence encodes CASSLAGEEYEQYF.

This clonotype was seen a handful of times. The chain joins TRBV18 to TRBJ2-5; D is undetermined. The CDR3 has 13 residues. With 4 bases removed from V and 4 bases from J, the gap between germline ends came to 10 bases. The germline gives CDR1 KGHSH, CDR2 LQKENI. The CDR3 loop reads CASSRSRGETQYF. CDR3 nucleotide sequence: TGTGCCAGCTCACGTTCCAGAGGAGAGACCCAGTACTTC.

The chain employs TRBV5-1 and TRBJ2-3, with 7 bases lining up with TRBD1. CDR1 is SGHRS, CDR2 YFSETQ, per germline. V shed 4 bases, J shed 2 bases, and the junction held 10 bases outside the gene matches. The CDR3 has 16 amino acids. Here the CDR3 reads CASSPDRDGATDTQYF. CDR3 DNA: TGCGCCAGCAGCCCTGACAGGGACGGGGCCACAGATACGCAGTATTTT. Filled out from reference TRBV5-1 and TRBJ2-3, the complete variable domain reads KAGVTQTPRYLIKTRGQQVTLSCSPISGHRSVSWYQQTPGQGLQFLFEYFSETQRNKGNFPGRFSGRQFSNSRSEMNVSTLELGDSALYLCASSPDRDGATDTQYFGPGTRLTVL.

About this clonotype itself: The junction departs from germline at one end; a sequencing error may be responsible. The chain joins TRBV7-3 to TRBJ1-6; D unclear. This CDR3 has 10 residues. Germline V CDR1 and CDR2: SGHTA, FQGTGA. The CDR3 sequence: CASSLGPRDF. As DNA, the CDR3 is TGTGCCAGCAGCCTCGGGCCCCGCGACTTT.

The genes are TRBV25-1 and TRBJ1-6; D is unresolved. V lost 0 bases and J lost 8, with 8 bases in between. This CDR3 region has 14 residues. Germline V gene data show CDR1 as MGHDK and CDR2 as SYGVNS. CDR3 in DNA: TGTGCCAGCAGTGAATATCGGTCCTATTCACCCCTCCACTTT. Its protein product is CASSEYRSYSPLHF.